Shown below are 17 T cell receptor beta chains from a single sample sequenced in a study of T cells in Graves' hyperthyroidism and ophthalmopathy. The investigators amplified TCR beta CDR3 regions from RNA transcripts. Primed by the HTBI set, a first-round RT-PCR was run on the TCR CDR3. TCRdb re-analysed the multiplex PCR reads in MiXCR, keeping a single row per CDR3 protein. The profile covers 660,000 or so distinct CDR3 sequences, with just under 45% appearing a single time and about 7.7% taken by the ten largest. Sequencing was done on a sample of peripheral blood or thyroid tissue (not recorded which). The receptor source for this set is an adult man with Graves' disease, either hyperthyroidism or ophthalmopathy (not recorded which).

This clonotype has at least ten counts. The chain couples TRBV9 to TRBJ1-6; 9 positions match TRBD1. The CDR3 contains 15 residues. Germline trimming cut 4 bases from V and 8 bases from J; bases unmatched to any gene: 7. Per germline, CDR1 SGDLS and CDR2 YYNGEE. CDR3: CASSPGQGKDSPLHF. CDR3 DNA: TGTGCCAGCAGCCCTGGACAGGGGAAGGATTCACCCCTCCACTTT.

V gene TRBV29-1 combines with J gene TRBJ2-7; the D call may be TRBD1 or TRBD2 (5 bases each). Trimming pared 5 bases from V and 6 bases from J, leaving 17 bases between. CDR3 length equals 13 residues. Germline assignment: CDR1 SQVTM and CDR2 ANQGSEA. The CDR3 loop is CSVTLGVSGEQYF. CDR3 in DNA: TGCAGCGTTACGCTGGGGGTCTCGGGCGAGCAGTACTTC.

This clonotype has ten or more counts. The chain has TRBV10-3 and TRBJ2-7; tentatively, D is TRBD1 or TRBD2 (5 bases each). The CDR3 length is 14 residues. V lost 0 bases and J lost 2, with 8 bases in between. Germline values: CDR1 ENHRY, CDR2 SYGVKD. CDR3 bases: TGTGCCATCAGTGAGTCCGAGGGACCCTACGAGCAGTACTTC. Its translation is CAISESEGPYEQYF.

The chain recombines TRBV6-4 with TRBJ1-5; unclear D gene. CDR1 is MRHNA and CDR2 is SNTAGT in the germline V gene. The CDR3 runs 15 residues. The germline V and J ends were trimmed by 5 bases and 0 bases, with 11 bases remaining between them. In DNA, the CDR3 is TGTGCCAGCAGTCCGGAGGCGTATAGCAATCAGCCCCAGCATTTT. It translates to CASSPEAYSNQPQHF.

This clonotype has more than one count but fewer than ten. The genes are TRBV20-1 and TRBJ1-5; TRBD1 is a possible D gene (6 bases). Trimming shortened V by 5 bases and J by 4 bases, and 15 bases separated the two germline ends. The CDR3 length is 14 residues. Germline loops: CDR1 DFQATT, CDR2 SNEGSKA (reference sequence). CDR3 residues: CSAQDGGGNQPQHF. The CDR3 bases are TGCAGTGCTCAGGACGGAGGGGGTAATCAGCCCCAGCATTTT.

V is TRBV12-3 or TRBV12-4 and J is TRBJ2-5; 10 nucleotides align to TRBD2. V lost 7 bases, J lost 4 bases, and 9 bases stayed unmatched. This CDR3 contains 15 residues. The chain's CDR3 is CASTFGIAGGETQYF. The CDR3 nucleotides are TGTGCCAGCACCTTCGGAATAGCGGGGGGAGAGACCCAGTACTTC.

A word on this clonotype: Because it lacks the conserved phenylalanine or tryptophan at the end, this CDR3 is likely a read error. The DNA is left out, because the CDR3 cannot be placed on it with certainty; the CDR3 is given as TCRdb lists it. The rearrangement links TRBV7-2 to TRBJ1-4; the table assigns TRBD1, which was not confirmed against the DNA. Counting both end residues, the CDR3 totals 8 amino acids. Per the germline V gene, CDR1 is SGHTA and CDR2 is FQGNSA. The CDR3 sequence: CASSLGQP.

The V call is TRBV7-2, the J call TRBJ2-2; 8 nucleotides match TRBD1. Unmatched junction bases numbered 7, after V lost 10 bases and J lost 0 bases. The CDR3 spans 15 residues. Germline V lookup: CDR1 SGHTA, CDR2 FQGNSA. CDR3 sequence reads: CATRPGQANTGELFF. CDR3 DNA: TGTGCCACCAGGCCGGGACAGGCGAACACCGGGGAGCTGTTTTTT.

This chain uses TRBV5-1 with TRBJ2-5; D is perhaps TRBD2 (5 bases). The CDR3 sequence is 15 residues long. V gave up 0 bases and J gave up 0 bases, with 9 bases separating them. Germline values: CDR1 SGHRS, CDR2 YFSETQ. CDR3 DNA sequence: TGCGCCAGCAGCTTGGCGGGAAAACACCAAGAGACCCAGTACTTC. Translation: CASSLAGKHQETQYF.

The J gene is TRBJ1-5, the V gene TRBV2; 9 bases fit TRBD1. V trimming: 9 bases; J trimming: 7 bases; junction bases outside the gene matches: 4. The CDR3 loop spans 12 amino acids. CDR1 is SNHLY, CDR2 FYNNEI, per germline. The CDR3: CARTDRGQPQHF. The CDR3 DNA sequence: TGTGCCAGGACGGACAGGGGCCAGCCCCAGCATTTT.

The chain links TRBV19 to TRBJ1-4; D is unclear. V lost 5 bases and J lost 0, with 10 bases in between. From germline, CDR1 is LNHDA and CDR2 SQIVND (reference sequence). This CDR3 contains 15 residues. The CDR3 is CASSLDGSTNEKLFF. CDR3 nucleotide sequence: TGTGCCAGTAGTTTGGACGGATCAACTAATGAAAAACTGTTTTTT.

The gene calls are TRBV11-2 and TRBJ1-4; maybe TRBD1 (5 bases). CDR1 is SGHAT, CDR2 FQNNGV, per germline. The V and J ends lost 6 bases and 4 bases respectively, with 15 bases between them. The CDR3 has 15 residues. As DNA, the CDR3 is TGTGCCAGCAGTTTATTAGGGGAGGTTAATGAAAAACTGTTTTTT. Amino acids: CASSLLGEVNEKLFF.

The chain recombines TRBV20-1 with TRBJ2-5; TRBD1 matches at 8 bases. The CDR3 totals 16 residues. Germline trimming cut 3 bases from V and 4 bases from J; bases unmatched to any gene: 13. The germline gives CDR1 DFQATT, CDR2 SNEGSKA (reference sequence). The chain's CDR3 is CSASQPGQGLRETQYF. CDR3 nucleotide sequence: TGCAGTGCTAGCCAGCCTGGACAGGGTTTGCGAGAGACCCAGTACTTC.

V is TRBV20-1 and J is TRBJ2-7; D gene unclear. The CDR3 contains 12 residues. Trimming took 5 bases from V and 0 from J, leaving 8 bases between them. The germline CDR1 and CDR2 sequences are DFQATT and SNEGSKA (reference sequence). CDR3 nucleotides: TGCAGTGCTCGGGCAAACTCCTACGAGCAGTACTTC. Its translation is CSARANSYEQYF.

The chain recombines TRBV20-1 with TRBJ2-7; the match to TRBD2 covers 13 bases. Per the germline V gene, CDR1 is DFQATT and CDR2 is SNEGSKA (reference sequence). CDR3 length equals 19 residues. J gave up 2 bases and V 5 bases, and 18 bases lay outside the gene matches. The CDR3 region is CSALARGAAGLAGAYEQYF. For the CDR3, the DNA is TGCAGTGCTCTAGCGCGGGGGGCCGCAGGACTAGCGGGAGCCTACGAGCAGTACTTC.

The rearrangement joins TRBV12-3 or TRBV12-4 to TRBJ1-2; 7 positions match TRBD1. The trim removed 7 bases at V and 7 bases at J, leaving 12 bases unmatched. The CDR3 extends over 14 amino acids. As DNA, the CDR3 is TGTGCCAGCACTCCTTACCAGGGGGTTGCTGGCTACACCTTC. This translates into CASTPYQGVAGYTF.

In this sample, this clonotype turned up a few times. The genes are TRBV9 and TRBJ2-7; 8 bases align to TRBD2. The length of the CDR3 is 16 residues. V lost 5 bases to trimming and J lost 3 bases; unmatched junction nucleotides: 13. Per germline, CDR1 SGDLS and CDR2 YYNGEE. CDR3 loop: CASSLFEPAGVYEQYF. The CDR3 region has the DNA TGTGCCAGCAGTTTATTCGAACCAGCGGGAGTCTACGAGCAGTACTTC.